This entry is about one T cell receptor (beta chain). This sample is part of a study of control samples from healthy donors and cancer patients. CDR1 is SGHTA and CDR2 is FQGNSA in the germline V gene. The CDR3 loop spans 14 amino acids. Germline trimming cut 8 bases from V and 7 bases from J; bases unmatched to any gene: 12. TCRdb's table, derived via immunoSEQ multiplex PCR, lists solely in-frame clones and lacks some. The profile shows about 40,000 clones, more than 85% of them singletons. The chain employs TRBV7-2 and TRBJ2-3, with 7 bases fitting TRBD1. Sequenced sample: blood. The sequence was collected from a woman aged 45-65 years in good health. CDR3 in DNA: TGTGCCAGCGGGACATGGACAGGTCCTAATACGCAGTATTTT. Its protein product is CASGTWTGPNTQYF.